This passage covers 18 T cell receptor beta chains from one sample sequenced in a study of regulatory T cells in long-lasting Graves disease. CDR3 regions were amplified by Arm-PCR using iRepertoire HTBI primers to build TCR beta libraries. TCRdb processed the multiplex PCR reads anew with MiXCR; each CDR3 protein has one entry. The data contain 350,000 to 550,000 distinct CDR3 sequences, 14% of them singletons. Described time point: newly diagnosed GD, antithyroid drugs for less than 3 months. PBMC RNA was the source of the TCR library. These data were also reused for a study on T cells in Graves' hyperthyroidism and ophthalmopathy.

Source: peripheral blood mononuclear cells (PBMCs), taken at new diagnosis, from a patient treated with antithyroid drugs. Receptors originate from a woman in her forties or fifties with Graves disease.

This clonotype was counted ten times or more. The CDR3 loop reads CASSLRRGTSASYEQYF. CDR3 nucleotide sequence: TGTGCCAGCAGTTTACGTCGGGGGACTAGCGCCTCCTACGAGCAGTACTTC. The chain employs TRBV28 and TRBJ2-7, with 10 bases aligning to TRBD2. This CDR3 has 17 amino acids. V gave up 2 bases and J gave up 0 bases; unmatched junction bases: 7. Germline assignment: CDR1 MDHEN and CDR2 SYDVKM. The whole variable domain, remainder taken from reference TRBV28 and TRBJ2-7, is DVKVTQSSRYLVKRTGEKVFLECVQDMDHENMFWYRQDPGLGLRLIYFSYDVKMKEKGDIPEGYSVSREKKERFSLILESASTNQTSMYLCASSLRRGTSASYEQYFGPGTRLTVT.

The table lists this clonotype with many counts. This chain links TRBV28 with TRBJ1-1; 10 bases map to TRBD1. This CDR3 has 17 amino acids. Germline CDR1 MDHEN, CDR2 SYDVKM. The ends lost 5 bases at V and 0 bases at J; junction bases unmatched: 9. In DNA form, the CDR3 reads TGTGCCAGCAGTGACAGGGGGCGAAGGATCATGAACACTGAAGCTTTCTTT. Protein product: CASSDRGRRIMNTEAFF.

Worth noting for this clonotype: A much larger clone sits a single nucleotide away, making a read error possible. The CDR3 region has the DNA TGCGGTGCTAGAGACAGGGTTAACTATGGCTACACCTTC. Its translation: CGARDRVNYGYTF. This chain connects TRBV20-1 to TRBJ1-2; 7 bases match TRBD1. In germline, CDR1 is DFQATT, CDR2 SNEGSKA (reference sequence). CDR3 length: 13 amino acids.

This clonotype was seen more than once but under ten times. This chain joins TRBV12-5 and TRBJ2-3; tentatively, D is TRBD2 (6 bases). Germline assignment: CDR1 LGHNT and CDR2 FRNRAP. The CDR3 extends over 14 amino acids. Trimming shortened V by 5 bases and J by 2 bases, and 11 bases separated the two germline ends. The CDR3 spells CASGPRETTDTQYF. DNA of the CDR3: TGTGCTAGTGGTCCCCGGGAGACCACAGATACGCAGTATTTT.

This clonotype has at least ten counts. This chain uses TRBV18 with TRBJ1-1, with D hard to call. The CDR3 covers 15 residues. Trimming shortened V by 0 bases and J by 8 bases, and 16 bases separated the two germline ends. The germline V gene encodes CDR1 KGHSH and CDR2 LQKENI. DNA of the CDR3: TGTGCCAGCTCACCACCGTCCCGCTCTACAGCCGAAGCTTTCTTT. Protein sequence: CASSPPSRSTAEAFF.

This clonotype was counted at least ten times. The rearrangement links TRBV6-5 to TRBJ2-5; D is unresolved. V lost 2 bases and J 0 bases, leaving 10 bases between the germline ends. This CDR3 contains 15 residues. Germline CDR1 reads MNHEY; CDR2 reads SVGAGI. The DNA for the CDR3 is TGTGCCAGCAGTTACGTGAGAAGTTACCAAGAGACCCAGTACTTC. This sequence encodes CASSYVRSYQETQYF.

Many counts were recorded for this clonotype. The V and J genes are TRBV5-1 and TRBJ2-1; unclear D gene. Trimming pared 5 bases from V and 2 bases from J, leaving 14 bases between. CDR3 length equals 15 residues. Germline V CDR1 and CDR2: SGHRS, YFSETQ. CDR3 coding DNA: TGCGCCAGCAGACGGTCAGGCACCCCCTACAATGAGCAGTTCTTC. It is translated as CASRRSGTPYNEQFF.

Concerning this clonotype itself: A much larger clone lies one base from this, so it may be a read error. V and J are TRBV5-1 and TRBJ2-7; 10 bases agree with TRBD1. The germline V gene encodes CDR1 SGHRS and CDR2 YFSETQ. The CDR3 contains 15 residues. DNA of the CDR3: TGTGCCAGCAGCAAACCGGGACAGGGGTCCTACGAGCAGTACTTC. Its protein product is CASSKPGQGSYEQYF.

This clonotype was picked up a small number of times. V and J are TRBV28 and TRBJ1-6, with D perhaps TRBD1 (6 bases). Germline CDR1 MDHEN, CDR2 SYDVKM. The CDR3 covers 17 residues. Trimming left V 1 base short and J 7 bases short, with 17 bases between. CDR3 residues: CASSLYLRQATNSPLHF. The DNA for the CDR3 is TGTGCCAGCAGTTTATATTTGCGACAGGCTACCAATTCACCCCTCCACTTT.

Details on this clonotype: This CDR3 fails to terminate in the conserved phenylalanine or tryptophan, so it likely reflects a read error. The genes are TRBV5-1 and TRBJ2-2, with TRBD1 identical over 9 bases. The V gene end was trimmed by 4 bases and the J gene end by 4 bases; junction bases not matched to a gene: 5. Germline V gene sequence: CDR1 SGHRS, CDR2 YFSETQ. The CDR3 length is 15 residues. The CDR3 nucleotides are TGCGCCAGCAGCCCAGGACAGGGGTTCACCGGGGAGCTGTTTTCT. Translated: CASSPGQGFTGELFS.

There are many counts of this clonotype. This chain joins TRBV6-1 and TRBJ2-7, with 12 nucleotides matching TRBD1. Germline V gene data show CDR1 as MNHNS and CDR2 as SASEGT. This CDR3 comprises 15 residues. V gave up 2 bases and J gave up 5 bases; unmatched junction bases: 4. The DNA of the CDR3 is TGTGCCAGCAGTGAACCGGGACAGGGGGCCCACGAGCAGTACTTC. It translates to CASSEPGQGAHEQYF.

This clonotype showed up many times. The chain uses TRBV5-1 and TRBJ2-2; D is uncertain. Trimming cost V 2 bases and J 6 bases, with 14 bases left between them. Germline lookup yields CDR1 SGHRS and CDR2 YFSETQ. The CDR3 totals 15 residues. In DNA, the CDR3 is TGCGCCAGCAGCTTTCGACAAGGGCGGTCCGGGGAGCTGTTTTTT. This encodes CASSFRQGRSGELFF.

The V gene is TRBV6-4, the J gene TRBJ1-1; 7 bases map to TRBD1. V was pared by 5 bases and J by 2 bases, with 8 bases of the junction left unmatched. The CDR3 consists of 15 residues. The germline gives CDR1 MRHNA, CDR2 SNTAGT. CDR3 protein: CASSPQGTANTEAFF. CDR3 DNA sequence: TGTGCCAGCAGTCCCCAGGGGACAGCAAACACTGAAGCTTTCTTT.

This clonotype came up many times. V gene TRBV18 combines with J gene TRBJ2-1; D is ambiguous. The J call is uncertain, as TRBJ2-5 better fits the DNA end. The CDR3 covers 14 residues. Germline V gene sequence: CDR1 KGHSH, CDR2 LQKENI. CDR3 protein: CASSPPANQETQYF. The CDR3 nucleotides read TGTGCCAGCTCACCACCGGCCAACCAAGAGACCCAGTACTTC.

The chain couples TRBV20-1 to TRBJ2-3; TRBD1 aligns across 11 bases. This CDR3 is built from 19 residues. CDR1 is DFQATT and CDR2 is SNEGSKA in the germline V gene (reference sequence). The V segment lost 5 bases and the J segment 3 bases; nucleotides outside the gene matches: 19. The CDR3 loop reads CSAQGQGAGKNVETDTQYF. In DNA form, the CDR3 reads TGCAGTGCTCAAGGACAGGGGGCCGGGAAGAACGTAGAAACAGATACGCAGTATTTT.

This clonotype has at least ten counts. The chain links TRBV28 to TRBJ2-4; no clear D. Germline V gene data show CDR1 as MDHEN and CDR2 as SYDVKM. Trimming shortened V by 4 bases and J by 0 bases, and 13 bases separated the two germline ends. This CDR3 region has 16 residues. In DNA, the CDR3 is TGTGCCAGCAGTTCTCCTGGTGCCATAGCCAAAAACATTCAGTACTTC. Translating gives CASSSPGAIAKNIQYF.

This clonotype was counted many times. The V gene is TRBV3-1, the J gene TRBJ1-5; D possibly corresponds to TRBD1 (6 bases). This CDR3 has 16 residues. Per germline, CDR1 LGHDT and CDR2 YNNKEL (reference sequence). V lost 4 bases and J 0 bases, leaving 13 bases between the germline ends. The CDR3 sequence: CASSRGTPDSNQPQHF. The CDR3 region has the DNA TGTGCCAGCAGCCGTGGGACACCAGATAGCAATCAGCCCCAGCATTTT.

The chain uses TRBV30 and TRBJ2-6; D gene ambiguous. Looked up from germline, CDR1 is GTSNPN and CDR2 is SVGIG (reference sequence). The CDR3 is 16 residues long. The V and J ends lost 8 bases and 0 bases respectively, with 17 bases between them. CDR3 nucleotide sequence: TGTGCCGGACCAACTTCAAGGACCTCTGGGGCCAACGTCCTGACTTTC. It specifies CAGPTSRTSGANVLTF.